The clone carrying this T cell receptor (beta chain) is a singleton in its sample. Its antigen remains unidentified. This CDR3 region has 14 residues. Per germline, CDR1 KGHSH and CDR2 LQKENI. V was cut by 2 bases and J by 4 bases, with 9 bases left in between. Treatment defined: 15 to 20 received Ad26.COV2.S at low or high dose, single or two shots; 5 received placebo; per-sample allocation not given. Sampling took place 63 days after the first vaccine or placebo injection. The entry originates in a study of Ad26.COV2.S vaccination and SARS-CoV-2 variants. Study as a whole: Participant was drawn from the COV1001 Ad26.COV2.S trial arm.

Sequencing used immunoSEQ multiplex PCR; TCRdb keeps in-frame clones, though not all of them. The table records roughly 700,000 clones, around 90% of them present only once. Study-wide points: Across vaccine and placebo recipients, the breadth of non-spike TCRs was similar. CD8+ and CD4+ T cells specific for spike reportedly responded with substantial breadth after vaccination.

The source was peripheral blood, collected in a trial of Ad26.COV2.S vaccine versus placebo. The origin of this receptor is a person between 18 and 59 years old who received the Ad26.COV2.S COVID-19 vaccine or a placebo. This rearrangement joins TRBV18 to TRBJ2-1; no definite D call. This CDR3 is CASSPFSRYNEQFF. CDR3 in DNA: TGTGCCAGCTCACCATTCTCGAGGTACAATGAGCAGTTCTTC.